The present TCR beta chain was sequenced within a study of Ad26.COV2.S vaccination and SARS-CoV-2 variants. Study as a whole: Among those in the COV1001 Ad26.COV2.S trial arm was the donor.

A note on this clone: Its target is not known.

TCRdb's table, derived via immunoSEQ multiplex PCR, lists solely in-frame clones and lacks some. The profile shows 200,000 to 300,000 clones, around 90% of them singletons. Sample treatment: around 19 received Ad26.COV2.S at low or high dose, single or two shots; 5 received placebo; per-sample allocation not given. Following the first vaccine or placebo injection, samples were taken on day 63. Wuhan-strain SARS-CoV-2 spike was expressed by the Ad26 vector that made up the vaccine. CDR1 SGHTA and CDR2 FQGTGA come from the germline V gene. Trimming removed 2 bases at V and 4 bases at J, with 14 bases between. The CDR3 covers 16 residues. The study's findings and limits: Substantial post-vaccination breadth of spike-specific CD8+ and CD4+ T cell responses was reported. Recipients of vaccine and of placebo showed similar breadth of their non-spike TCR repertoires.

The TCR sequence derives from a person between 18 and 65 years old who received the Ad26.COV2.S COVID-19 vaccine or a placebo. The specimen comprised peripheral blood, sampled in a trial of Ad26.COV2.S vaccine versus placebo. The chain links TRBV7-3 to TRBJ2-2; a possible D gene is TRBD1 (6 bases). The CDR3 here is CASSLGQGRSTGELFF. The CDR3 nucleotides are TGTGCCAGCAGCTTAGGCCAGGGGAGAAGCACCGGGGAGCTGTTTTTT.